The rows below give T cell receptor beta chains drawn from one sample of a study of blood T cells in healthy people across ages. MiXCR, run by TCRdb on the 5' RACE reads, gives a single entry per CDR3 protein. Of roughly 2 million distinct CDR3 sequences in the sample, around 50% are singletons; the top ten hold about 2.1%. Sample: blood. The origin of the receptors is a woman aged 35 to 49 in good health. The CDR3 runs from the conserved cysteine through the conserved F or W. A row's size may be missing; if present it is once, few, many or a size class.

CDR3aa: CASSSTGDRVYPNSGANVLTF
j_gene: TRBJ2-6
v_gene: TRBV7-9
abundance: NA

CDR3aa: CASSLVGHLNLPSGANVLTF
j_gene: TRBJ2-6
v_gene: TRBV7-3
abundance: NA

CDR3aa: CAAGGTGGNEQFF
j_gene: TRBJ2-1
v_gene: TRBV6-5
abundance: few

CDR3aa: CASSWAGQLNYEQYF
j_gene: NA
v_gene: TRBV5-6
abundance: NA

CDR3aa: CASSGGGGETQYF
j_gene: TRBJ2-5
v_gene: TRBV5-1
abundance: many

CDR3aa: CASSYTGGEETQYF
j_gene: TRBJ2-5
v_gene: TRBV6-2/TRBV6-3
abundance: NA

CDR3aa: CASKGAGEPYEQYF
j_gene: NA
v_gene: TRBV6-5
abundance: NA

CDR3aa: CASRRQNIQYF
j_gene: TRBJ2-4
v_gene: TRBV27
abundance: few

CDR3aa: CASSLVGQGKETQYF
j_gene: TRBJ2-5
v_gene: TRBV7-9
abundance: few

CDR3aa: CASAPGGRQETQYF
j_gene: TRBJ2-5
v_gene: TRBV28
abundance: NA

CDR3aa: CASTYYVGEQFF
j_gene: TRBJ2-1
v_gene: TRBV2
abundance: NA

CDR3aa: CASSAASGGENIQYF
j_gene: TRBJ2-4
v_gene: TRBV2
abundance: NA

CDR3aa: CASTPGLAGGAQYF
j_gene: TRBJ2-5
v_gene: TRBV27
abundance: NA

CDR3aa: CASSLGAAGEQYF
j_gene: TRBJ2-7
v_gene: TRBV28
abundance: NA

CDR3aa: CSARPDSEKLFF
j_gene: TRBJ1-4
v_gene: TRBV20-1
abundance: few

CDR3aa: CSAIDSLAKNIQYF
j_gene: TRBJ2-4
v_gene: TRBV20-1
abundance: NA

CDR3aa: CATSRDSHAISFNYGYTF
j_gene: TRBJ1-2
v_gene: TRBV15
abundance: NA

CDR3aa: CASSPGQFYNEQFF
j_gene: TRBJ2-1
v_gene: TRBV28
abundance: NA

CDR3aa: CASSQDLPRGGGDNEQFF
j_gene: TRBJ2-1
v_gene: TRBV4-3
abundance: few

CDR3aa: CATSRGGEGTQYF
j_gene: TRBJ2-5
v_gene: TRBV15
abundance: few

CDR3aa: CSARDWSSGGAHHNEQFF
j_gene: TRBJ2-1
v_gene: TRBV20-1
abundance: NA

CDR3aa: CASSDNRGFQFF
j_gene: TRBJ2-1
v_gene: TRBV6-5
abundance: few

CDR3aa: CASSSQGAGNSPLHF
j_gene: TRBJ1-6
v_gene: TRBV27
abundance: few

CDR3aa: CSAPRGSGTQYF
j_gene: TRBJ2-5
v_gene: TRBV29-1
abundance: NA

CDR3aa: CASSLGQATEAFF
j_gene: TRBJ1-1
v_gene: TRBV7-9
abundance: NA

CDR3aa: CASSFAQNNEQFF
j_gene: TRBJ2-1
v_gene: TRBV7-7
abundance: few

CDR3aa: CASSPEHREQYF
j_gene: TRBJ2-7
v_gene: TRBV4-1
abundance: NA

CDR3aa: CASSGSGGYNEQFF
j_gene: TRBJ2-1
v_gene: TRBV9
abundance: many

CDR3aa: CASSLGQMGGETYGYTF
j_gene: TRBJ1-2
v_gene: TRBV7-9
abundance: NA

CDR3aa: CASSLKGGMRGYTF
j_gene: TRBJ1-2
v_gene: TRBV28
abundance: NA

CDR3aa: CASRSTSGGFNEQFF
j_gene: TRBJ2-1
v_gene: TRBV4-2
abundance: few

CDR3aa: CASSLADRYNSPLHF
j_gene: TRBJ1-6
v_gene: TRBV7-9
abundance: few

CDR3aa: CASSEDSPETQFF
j_gene: TRBJ2-1
v_gene: TRBV6-1
abundance: NA

CDR3aa: CASSPGAWGDEQFF
j_gene: TRBJ2-1
v_gene: TRBV27
abundance: NA

CDR3aa: CASSPNPGSYNSPLHF
j_gene: TRBJ1-6
v_gene: TRBV18
abundance: few

CDR3aa: CASSPQSSGGETQYF
j_gene: NA
v_gene: TRBV5-1
abundance: few

CDR3aa: CSVEDYQGAAFF
j_gene: TRBJ1-1
v_gene: TRBV29-1
abundance: NA

CDR3aa: CASSRGTAGGEAFF
j_gene: TRBJ1-1
v_gene: TRBV6-1
abundance: few

CDR3aa: CASSSGLQDYEQYF
j_gene: TRBJ2-7
v_gene: TRBV7-8
abundance: NA

CDR3aa: CSVVRTGTKEKLFF
j_gene: TRBJ1-4
v_gene: TRBV29-1
abundance: NA

CDR3aa: CASSTGGGSYEQYF
j_gene: TRBJ2-7
v_gene: TRBV12-3/TRBV12-4
abundance: few

CDR3aa: CASTGLARKNYNEQFF
j_gene: TRBJ2-1
v_gene: TRBV10-2
abundance: NA

CDR3aa: CASSQTEGEAQRDYGYTF
j_gene: TRBJ1-2
v_gene: TRBV4-2
abundance: NA

CDR3aa: CASSLEGRGLAGDNEQFF
j_gene: TRBJ2-1
v_gene: TRBV7-2
abundance: NA

CDR3aa: CSAHLEPARESNGYTF
j_gene: TRBJ1-2
v_gene: TRBV20-1
abundance: few

CDR3aa: CASSRQGEGNSPLHF
j_gene: TRBJ1-6
v_gene: TRBV4-2
abundance: NA

CDR3aa: CASSGLVGEADTQYF
j_gene: TRBJ2-3
v_gene: TRBV19
abundance: NA

CDR3aa: CASSLKQTRYF
j_gene: TRBJ2-5
v_gene: TRBV12-3/TRBV12-4
abundance: NA

CDR3aa: CASSHGLAGGPSYEQYF
j_gene: TRBJ2-7
v_gene: TRBV28
abundance: NA

CDR3aa: CASSGTGAGELFF
j_gene: TRBJ2-2
v_gene: TRBV5-1
abundance: NA

CDR3aa: CASSERGVADTQYF
j_gene: TRBJ2-3
v_gene: TRBV5-1
abundance: few

CDR3aa: CASSLMDRGYEQNF
j_gene: TRBJ2-7
v_gene: TRBV28
abundance: NA